This T cell receptor beta chain was sequenced during a study of blood T cell repertoires in COVID-19. Background on the study: Sources were T cells, B-cell-depleted T cells, or PBMCs; the material itself was cDNA or gDNA.

Seattle patients were enrolled during active infection and followed longitudinally. Some clones are missing from TCRdb's copy, which holds only in-frame ones; the method was immunoSEQ multiplex PCR. This table has about 120,000 clones, roughly 90% appearing once. The CDR3 length is 13 residues. Germline loops: CDR1 ENHRY, CDR2 SYGVKD. Trimming pared 3 bases from V and 2 bases from J, leaving 5 bases between. This chain uses TRBV10-3 with TRBJ1-5; D unresolved. This sequence was found in a woman aged 55-69 years with COVID-19, enrolled during active disease. The sequencing sample was made of peripheral blood. CDR3 DNA sequence: TGTGCCATCAGTGATTCCGGCAATCAGCCCCAGCATTTT. Translated, it gives CAISDSGNQPQHF.